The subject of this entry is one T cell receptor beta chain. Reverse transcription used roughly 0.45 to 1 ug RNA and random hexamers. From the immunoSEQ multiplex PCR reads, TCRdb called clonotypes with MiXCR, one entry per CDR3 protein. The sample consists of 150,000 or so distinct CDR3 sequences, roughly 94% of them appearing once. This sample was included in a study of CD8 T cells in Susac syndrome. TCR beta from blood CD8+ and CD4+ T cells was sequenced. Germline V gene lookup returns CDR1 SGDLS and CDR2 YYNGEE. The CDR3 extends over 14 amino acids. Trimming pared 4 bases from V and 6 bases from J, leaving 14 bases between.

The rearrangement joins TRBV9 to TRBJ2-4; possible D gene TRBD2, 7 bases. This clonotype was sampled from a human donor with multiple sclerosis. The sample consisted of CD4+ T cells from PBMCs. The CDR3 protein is CASSLGGARNIQYF. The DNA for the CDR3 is TGTGCCAGCAGCCTTGGGGGGGCCCGAAACATTCAGTACTTC.